The 28 T cell receptor beta chains reported below all come from one sample, sequenced in a study of shared clonotypes between healthy human individuals. Sequenced by immunoSEQ multiplex PCR; TCRdb stores in-frame clones only, minus some. The sample consists of about 1.1 million clones, roughly 80% of them appearing once. Input material: memory CD4+ T cells from PBMCs. Subset indicated: CD45RA-negative fraction. The receptors were gathered from a man aged 18 to 30 in good health. Some clones in this sample may be carry-over from other donors' samples.

This chain's CDR3 is CASSPRRSGDPGTDTQYF. Written as DNA, the CDR3 is TGTGCCAGCTCACCTCGACGCAGCGGGGACCCTGGCACAGATACGCAGTATTTT. The chain combines TRBV18 with TRBJ2-3; the match to TRBD2 covers 7 bases. V dropped 3 bases and J dropped 1; count of bases not matched to a gene: 13. This CDR3 contains 18 residues. The germline V gene encodes CDR1 KGHSH and CDR2 LQKENI.

This clone has a handful of counts. The chain uses TRBV5-1 and TRBJ2-1; D not resolved. CDR3 length equals 14 residues. Trimming took off 4 bases at V and 7 bases at J, with 15 bases between the two ends. CDR1 SGHRS and CDR2 YFSETQ come from the germline V gene. CDR3 residues: CASSLGGFGNEQFF. The CDR3 DNA sequence: TGCGCCAGCAGCCTAGGTGGGTTCGGGAATGAGCAGTTCTTC.

The chain carries TRBV6-6 and TRBJ1-3, with no clear D. The CDR3 consists of 14 residues. V was cut by 4 bases and J by 1 base, with 8 bases left in between. Germline CDR1 reads MNHNY; CDR2 reads SVGAGI (reference sequence). CDR3 residues: CASSSPRSGNTIYF. The DNA of the CDR3 is TGTGCCAGCAGTTCCCCCCGTTCTGGAAACACCATATATTTT.

The chain carries TRBV28 and TRBJ2-1; 9 positions match TRBD2. Germline lookup yields CDR1 MDHEN and CDR2 SYDVKM. The CDR3 runs to 16 residues. The V and J ends lost 5 bases and 1 base, in that order; junction bases with no gene match: 6. The CDR3 DNA sequence: TGTGCCAGCAGTCCCCAGAGCGGGGGGTCCTACAATGAGCAGTTCTTC. This codes for CASSPQSGGSYNEQFF.

The chain employs TRBV7-3 and TRBJ2-3, with D uncertain. The CDR3 is 14 amino acids. CDR1 is SGHTA and CDR2 is FQGTGA in the germline V gene. Trimming removed 5 bases at V and 0 bases at J, with 9 bases between. The CDR3 here is CASSQMSSTDTQYF. CDR3 sequence (DNA): TGTGCCAGCAGCCAAATGTCTAGCACAGATACGCAGTATTTT.

The CDR3 DNA sequence: TGCGCCAGCAGCCAGGCTAGCGGATTCACAGATACGCAGTATTTT. The encoded protein is CASSQASGFTDTQYF. The chain is built from TRBV4-1 and TRBJ2-3, with 7 bases identical to TRBD2. The CDR3 contains 15 residues. The V gene end was trimmed by 3 bases and the J gene end by 2 bases; junction bases not matched to a gene: 5. Germline assignment: CDR1 MGHRA and CDR2 YSYEKL.

The chain carries TRBV5-4 and TRBJ2-7, with TRBD2 matching over 13 bases. Germline V gene data show CDR1 as SGHNT and CDR2 as YYREEE (reference sequence). V shed 4 bases, J shed 4 bases, and the junction held 5 bases outside the gene matches. The CDR3 contains 15 residues. The CDR3 coding sequence is TGTGCCAGCAGCGTCGGACTAGCGGGAGTGTACGAGCAGTACTTC. Translation gives CASSVGLAGVYEQYF.

The gene calls are TRBV5-1 and TRBJ2-7, with D tentatively TRBD2 (6 bases). Germline V gives CDR1 SGHRS, CDR2 YFSETQ. The CDR3 extends over 13 amino acids. With 9 bases removed from V and 2 bases from J, the gap between germline ends came to 15 bases. CDR3 DNA: TGCGCCACCTCCGAGACTAGTACCTACGAGCAGTACTTC. This gives the protein CATSETSTYEQYF.

The rearrangement uses TRBV9 and TRBJ2-7, with 7 bases aligning to TRBD2. Germline V gene sequence: CDR1 SGDLS, CDR2 YYNGEE. Trimming at V came to 0 bases and at J to 7 bases, leaving 4 bases not matched to a gene. The CDR3 consists of 13 residues. The CDR3 protein is CASSVGREWEQYF. DNA for the CDR3: TGTGCCAGCAGCGTAGGGCGGGAGTGGGAGCAGTACTTC.

The rearrangement links TRBV28 to TRBJ1-2, with D unclear. The CDR3 has 14 residues. Germline V CDR1 and CDR2: MDHEN, SYDVKM. The V end lost 4 bases, the J end lost 8 bases, and 17 bases lay between the germline ends. The CDR3: CASSSRQLGKGYTF. In nucleotides, the CDR3 is TGTGCCAGCAGTTCACGTCAACTCGGGAAGGGCTACACCTTC.

This clone has just one count. The V call is TRBV28, the J call TRBJ2-4; weak D call: TRBD2 (5 bases). The germline V gene has CDR1 MDHEN and CDR2 SYDVKM. This CDR3 is 14 amino acids long. Trimming cost V 7 bases and J 0 bases, with 10 bases left between them. The CDR3 region is CASNEGLAKNIQYF. CDR3 DNA sequence: TGTGCCAGCAACGAGGGCCTAGCCAAAAACATTCAGTACTTC.

This clone was seen a single time. This rearrangement joins TRBV6-5 to TRBJ2-2; 11 nucleotides match TRBD1. Germline CDR1 MNHEY, CDR2 SVGAGI. CDR3 length: 15 residues. The V gene end was trimmed by 6 bases and the J gene end by 4 bases; junction bases not matched to a gene: 4. CDR3 protein: CASSRDRGGTGELFF. CDR3 sequence (DNA): TGTGCCAGCAGCCGGGACAGGGGGGGCACCGGGGAGCTGTTTTTT.

The V call is TRBV28, the J call TRBJ2-3, with 13 bases lining up with TRBD2. CDR1 and CDR2 from the germline V gene are MDHEN and SYDVKM. Germline trimming cut 4 bases from V and 2 bases from J; bases unmatched to any gene: 3. CDR3 size: 16 residues. CDR3 in DNA: TGTGCCAGCAGTTCGGGACTAGCGGGACTCACAGATACGCAGTATTTT. Protein: CASSSGLAGLTDTQYF.

The genes are TRBV5-4 and TRBJ2-5; TRBD2 matches 13 bases. Germline CDR1 is SGHNT and CDR2 is YYREEE (reference sequence). Unmatched junction bases numbered 7, after V lost 3 bases and J lost 5 bases. This CDR3 is built from 16 residues. The CDR3 here is CASSSGTSGTRETQYF. The CDR3 bases are TGTGCCAGCAGCTCGGGGACTAGCGGGACGCGGGAGACCCAGTACTTC.

This chain connects TRBV6-6 to TRBJ1-4; 9 bases are shared with TRBD1. The V segment lost 6 bases and the J segment 8 bases; nucleotides outside the gene matches: 13. This CDR3 comprises 16 residues. Germline CDR1 MNHNY, CDR2 SVGAGI (reference sequence). CDR3 nucleotides: TGTGCCAGCAGCGATGACAGGGGGGCGCTTCGAGAAAAACTGTTTTTT. It translates to CASSDDRGALREKLFF.

The V call is TRBV7-9, the J call TRBJ1-3; TRBD1 is a possible D gene (5 bases). Trimming pared 2 bases from V and 0 bases from J, leaving 11 bases between. The CDR3 sequence is 16 residues long. CDR1 SEHNR and CDR2 FQNEAQ come from the germline V gene (reference sequence). The CDR3 here is CASSLPRGSSGNTIYF. The CDR3 region has the DNA TGTGCCAGCAGCTTACCTAGGGGCAGCTCTGGAAACACCATATATTTT.

This clone was seen a single time. The chain employs TRBV9 and TRBJ2-3; 7 bases agree with TRBD1. Germline V gene data show CDR1 as SGDLS and CDR2 as YYNGEE. CDR3 length equals 14 residues. The V gene end was trimmed by 4 bases and the J gene end by 2 bases; junction bases not matched to a gene: 4. CDR3 nucleotide sequence: TGTGCCAGCAGCCGGGACAGCCTCACAGATACGCAGTATTTT. It yields the protein CASSRDSLTDTQYF.

The chain carries TRBV6-5 and TRBJ1-1; no clear D gene. This CDR3 has 14 amino acids. Between the trimmed V and J ends, which lost 5 bases and 10 bases, there was a span of 20 bases. Germline CDR1 reads MNHEY; CDR2 reads SVGAGI. CDR3: CASSASPKTARAFF. CDR3 bases: TGTGCCAGCAGTGCCTCGCCGAAGACCGCGAGAGCTTTCTTT.

The CDR3 loop is CASSLDSGNTIYF. The CDR3 nucleotides are TGTGCCAGCAGCTTAGACTCGGGGAACACCATATATTTT. The V and J genes are TRBV11-2 and TRBJ1-3, with D unclear. Trimming took off 0 bases at V and 7 bases at J, with 7 bases between the two ends. There are 13 residues in the CDR3. Per germline, CDR1 SGHAT and CDR2 FQNNGV.

The rearrangement uses TRBV2 and TRBJ2-7; maybe TRBD2 (6 bases). This CDR3 region has 14 residues. Looked up from germline, CDR1 is SNHLY and CDR2 is FYNNEI. Trimming cost V 8 bases and J 1 base, with 15 bases left between them. The CDR3 DNA reads TGTGCCAGCGATCCCAATGGGAGGTCCTACGAGCAGTACTTC. Its translation: CASDPNGRSYEQYF. The full variable domain, completed using reference TRBV2 and TRBJ2-7, is EPEVTQTPSHQVTQMGQEVILRCVPISNHLYFYWYRQILGQKVEFLVSFYNNEISEKSEIFDDQFSVERPDGSNFTLKIRSTKLEDSAMYFCASDPNGRSYEQYFGPGTRLTVT.

This clone was seen only once. This chain connects TRBV19 to TRBJ2-6, with D hard to call. The CDR3 extends over 16 amino acids. V was cut by 1 base and J by 1 base, with 8 bases left in between. Germline V gives CDR1 LNHDA, CDR2 SQIVND (reference sequence). The DNA for the CDR3 is TGTGCCAGTAGTATAGTCCCCGGATCTGGGGCCAACGTCCTGACTTTC. Residues: CASSIVPGSGANVLTF.

The V gene is TRBV30, the J gene TRBJ2-7, with D perhaps TRBD2 (5 bases). The CDR3 sequence is 14 residues long. The germline gives CDR1 GTSNPN, CDR2 SVGIG (reference sequence). Trimming stripped 1 base from V and 5 bases from J, with 15 bases between. CDR3 DNA: TGTGCCTGGAGTGCGACGGGATGGTCGGACGAGCAGTACTTC. This encodes CAWSATGWSDEQYF. The variable domain in full, with the rest retrieved from reference TRBV30 and TRBJ2-7, is SQTIHQWPATLVQPVGSPLSLECTVEGTSNPNLYWYRQAAGRGLQLLFYSVGIGQISSEVPQNLSASRPQDRQFILSSKKLLLSDSGFYLCAWSATGWSDEQYFGPGTRLTVT.

The chain carries TRBV5-4 and TRBJ2-2, with D perhaps matching TRBD1 (6 bases). V lost 3 bases and J 6 bases, leaving 12 bases between the germline ends. The CDR3 contains 14 residues. Germline-derived CDR1 and CDR2 are SGHNT and YYREEE (reference sequence). The CDR3, as DNA: TGTGCCAGCAGCTCACAGGGCTCCTCCGGGGAGCTGTTTTTT. Protein product: CASSSQGSSGELFF.

Remarks on this clone: Other DNA sequences within the sample encode an identical CDR3. V and J are TRBV30 and TRBJ1-5, with TRBD1 identical over 8 bases. Germline values: CDR1 GTSNPN, CDR2 SVGIG (reference sequence). This CDR3 region has 13 residues. Trimming cost V 1 base and J 7 bases; bases outside gene matches: 3. CDR3 sequence: CAWSGQGAQPQHF. DNA for the CDR3: TGTGCCTGGAGTGGGCAGGGGGCACAGCCCCAGCATTTT.

V and J are TRBV6-6 and TRBJ2-7; no firm D call. CDR1 is MNHNY, CDR2 SVGAGI, per germline (reference sequence). Trimming pared 7 bases from V and 0 bases from J, leaving 13 bases between. This CDR3 is built from 14 residues. CDR3 in DNA: TGTGCCAGCAATCCGGAGCCAGTCTCCTACGAGCAGTACTTC. This codes for CASNPEPVSYEQYF.

The chain is built from TRBV6-1 and TRBJ2-4; 12 nucleotides line up with TRBD1. The CDR3 length is 18 residues. In germline, CDR1 is MNHNS, CDR2 SASEGT. J lost 1 base, V lost 4 bases, and 8 bases had no gene match. This CDR3 reads CASSAGQGAATAKNIQYF. DNA of the CDR3: TGTGCCAGCAGTGCGGGACAGGGGGCTGCGACGGCCAAAAACATTCAGTACTTC.

Here the CDR3 DNA reads TGTGCCAGCAGCGCCACTAGCGGGAAAGAGACCCAGTACTTC. Translated, it gives CASSATSGKETQYF. The chain has TRBV11-2 and TRBJ2-5, with 10 bases matching TRBD2. This CDR3 comprises 14 residues. Germline assignment: CDR1 SGHAT and CDR2 FQNNGV. The junction had 3 bases not matched to a gene; V was cut back by 5 bases and J by 3 bases.

The gene calls are TRBV5-1 and TRBJ1-5; possible D gene TRBD1, 5 bases. V was trimmed by 0 bases and J by 4 bases, leaving 11 bases between them. Germline V CDR1 and CDR2: SGHRS, YFSETQ. The CDR3 is made up of 15 amino acids. For the CDR3, the DNA is TGCGCCAGCAGCTTGGACCCAGGGAAGAATCAGCCCCAGCATTTT. Amino acid sequence: CASSLDPGKNQPQHF.